A selection of T cell receptor beta chains follows, all from one sample in a study of post-analysis software for immune sequencing data. TCRdb reprocessed the PCR reads with MiXCR, giving one entry per CDR3 protein. The table records roughly 600,000 distinct CDR3 sequences, about 40% of them present only once. Source material: blood. The receptors originated from a girl aged 5 to 17 with multiple sclerosis. Each CDR3 is given with its conserved first and last residue. A D gene is named only where the DNA matches it firmly. Clone size is stated in some rows and not others, as once, few, many or a class when expanded.

v_call	j_call	clone_size	d_call	cdr3_nt	cdr3_aa
TRBV5-1	TRBJ2-5	-	-	TGCGCCAGCAGCTTGTGGGCTGGCCTACCCTCGGAAGAGCAGTACTTC	CASSLWAGLPSEEQYF
TRBV4-1	TRBJ1-1	-	-	TGCGCCAGCAGCCGAGGACTGTTCTTGAACACTGAAGCTTTCTTT	CASSRGLFLNTEAFF
TRBV12-3/TRBV12-4	TRBJ2-3	few	-	TGTGCCAGCAGGTCCCTCGGGGGCCTTGGGAAACATACGCAGTATTTT	CASRSLGGLGKHTQYF
TRBV20-1	TRBJ2-4	-	TRBD1	TGCAGTGCTAGCGACAGGGGGAGAGAGCAGTACTTC	CSASDRGREQYF
TRBV5-1	TRBJ2-5	-	TRBD2	TGCGCCAGCAGCTTCGGCGGGAGAGGGGAAGAGACCCAGTACTTC	CASSFGGRGEETQYF
TRBV30	TRBJ1-1	few	TRBD1	TGTGCCTGGAGTAGGGACAGGGGTTTAGGGGCGACTGAAGCTTTCTTT	CAWSRDRGLGATEAFF
TRBV10-3	TRBJ2-1	-	-	TGTGCCATCAGGGCACGAGGACTGTACAATGAGCAGTTCTTC	CAIRARGLYNEQFF
TRBV5-1	TRBJ2-5	-	TRBD1	TGCGCCAGCAGCCAGACAGGGTATGGGGAGACCCAGTACTTC	CASSQTGYGETQYF
TRBV5-1	TRBJ2-7	-	TRBD2	TGCGCCAGCAGCATGGCGGGGGGGGGCGAGCAGTACTTC	CASSMAGGGEQYF
TRBV5-5	TRBJ1-1	-	TRBD1	TGTGCCAGCAGCCACGCACGACAGGGGGACGCTGAAGCTTTCTTT	CASSHARQGDAEAFF
TRBV4-2	TRBJ1-1	-	-	TGTGCCAGCAGCCGCAGCCATGACAACACTGAAGCTTTCTTT	CASSRSHDNTEAFF
TRBV5-1	TRBJ2-7	-	-	TGCGCCAGCAGCTTGGGACTCACGACCTACGAGCAGTACTTC	CASSLGLTTYEQYF
TRBV10-3	TRBJ2-7	-	TRBD1	TGTGCCATCAGTTCCCGGGACAGCACCTACGAGCAGTACTTC	CAISSRDSTYEQYF
TRBV20-1	TRBJ2-7	many	TRBD2	TGCAGTGCTAGAGATCTCAGGACTAGCGGGAACCACGAGCAGTACTTC	CSARDLRTSGNHEQYF
TRBV5-1	TRBJ2-5	few	-	TGCGCCAGCAGGACAGTTGTAGAAGAGACCCAGTACTTC	CASRTVVEETQYF
TRBV20-1	TRBJ1-5	-	-	TGCAGTGCTAGAGAGCCGGGGCAGTATAGCAATCAGCCCCAGCATTTT	CSAREPGQYSNQPQHF
TRBV29-1	TRBJ1-2	-	-	TGCAGCGTTACAGGGAGGGCTAACTATGGCTACACCTTC	CSVTGRANYGYTF
TRBV29-1	TRBJ1-5	-	-	TGCAGCGCCACTCGAGGGGGCAATCAGCCCCAGCATTTT	CSATRGGNQPQHF
TRBV7-3	TRBJ2-3	-	TRBD2	TGTGCCAGCAGCTTAACGTTGATAGCGGGGGGGCAGGATACGCAGTATTTT	CASSLTLIAGGQDTQYF
TRBV5-1	TRBJ1-1	-	-	TGCGCCAGCAGCTTTCCCAGTGATGAAGCTTTCTTT	CASSFPSDEAFF
TRBV28	TRBJ2-7	-	-	TGTGCGGAACAGGCATGTTTAGGACGGGCAGAGGCTCGTAGGAAATCCTACGAGCAGTACTTC	CAEQACLGRAEARRKSYEQYF
TRBV4-2	TRBJ2-3	-	TRBD1	TGTGCCAGCAGCCAAGGAGCTAGGGGGACAGACACAGATACGCAGTATTTT	CASSQGARGTDTDTQYF